This is a list of T cell receptor beta chains from one sample in a study of T cell responses to AZD1222 COVID-19 vaccine. Measured with immunoSEQ multiplex PCR; TCRdb has only the in-frame clones, and not every one. The sample contains 110,000 to 150,000 clones, just over 90% of which appear only once. Sequencing was performed on peripheral blood, taken on day 0 of AZD1222 vaccination. The origin of the receptors is an adult in good health. CDR3s include the opening cysteine and the closing phenylalanine or tryptophan. D genes are given only for firm matches. Clone size, where shown, is once, few, many, or a class for clones that have expanded.

CDR3 protein	CDR3 DNA	V gene	clone size	J gene	D gene
CASSSTGDSLYNEQFF	TGTGCCAGCAGTAGTACAGGGGATTCCTTGTACAATGAGCAGTTCTTC	TRBV5-5	.	TRBJ2-1	TRBD1
CASRPGGKGKAGNTIYF	TGCGCCAGCAGGCCGGGCGGGAAGGGTAAAGCTGGAAACACCATATATTTT	TRBV10-1	.	TRBJ1-3	.
CASSSGRSGNTGELFF	TGTGCCAGCAGCTCCGGACGGTCGGGGAACACCGGGGAGCTGTTTTTT	TRBV7-9	.	TRBJ2-2	.
CASSPLPSYEQYF	TGTGCCAGCAGCCCACTACCCTCCTACGAGCAGTACTTC	TRBV6-2/TRBV6-3	.	TRBJ2-7	.
CASSQDRSNEQYF	TGCGCCAGCAGCCAGGACCGATCGAACGAGCAGTACTTC	TRBV4-1	.	TRBJ2-7	.
CASSQGRGNQPQHF	TGTGCCAGCAGTCAGGGCCGCGGCAATCAGCCCCAGCATTTT	TRBV2	once	TRBJ1-5	.
CASSTGQGNYDEQFF	TGCGCCAGCAGCACAGGACAGGGGAACTATGATGAGCAGTTCTTC	TRBV5-1	.	TRBJ2-1	TRBD1
CASTPGGQETQYF	TGTGCCAGCACCCCCGGGGGACAAGAGACCCAGTACTTC	TRBV12-3/TRBV12-4	.	TRBJ2-5	.
CASSPTSGGMDTQYF	TGTGCCAGCAGCCCTACTAGCGGGGGTATGGATACGCAGTATTTT	TRBV7-2	.	TRBJ2-3	TRBD2
CASKKGVYGPRLNTEAFF	TGTGCCAGCAAAAAAGGAGTATACGGGCCAAGATTGAACACTGAAGCTTTCTTT	TRBV28	.	TRBJ1-1	.
CASSLGPHTGNTIYF	TGCGCCAGCAGCTTGGGCCCCCACACTGGAAACACCATATATTTT	TRBV5-1	.	TRBJ1-3	.
CASSYRDSSNQPQHF	TGTGCCAGCAGTTACCGGGACAGTAGCAATCAGCCCCAGCATTTT	TRBV6-5	.	TRBJ1-5	TRBD1
CSVGQRYGYTF	TGCAGCGTTGGACAGCGCTATGGCTACACCTTC	TRBV29-1	.	TRBJ1-2	.
CASSIVGPQSSYNEQFF	TGTGCCAGTAGTATAGTTGGGCCCCAAAGCTCCTACAATGAGCAGTTCTTC	TRBV19	.	TRBJ2-1	.
CAIRGEGLAGDTQYF	TGTGCCATCAGGGGTGAGGGACTAGCGGGAGATACGCAGTATTTT	TRBV10-3	.	TRBJ2-3	TRBD2
CASSSRTLYNEQFF	TGTGCCAGCAGCTCCAGGACCTTATACAATGAGCAGTTCTTC	TRBV7-2	.	TRBJ2-1	.
CASSFITTQETQYF	TGTGCCAGCAGCTTTATCACGACCCAGGAGACCCAGTACTTC	TRBV5-5	.	TRBJ2-5	.
CAISERQGISYGYTF	TGTGCCATCAGTGAAAGACAGGGGATTAGCTATGGCTACACCTTC	TRBV10-3	.	TRBJ1-2	TRBD1
CATSGTGQNYGYTF	TGTGCCACCAGTGGGACGGGACAGAACTATGGCTACACCTTC	TRBV24-1	.	TRBJ1-2	TRBD1
CASSPGPTNEKLFF	TGCGCCAGCAGCCCAGGGCCGACTAATGAAAAACTGTTTTTT	TRBV5-1	.	TRBJ1-4	.
CASSLWTPGQPQHF	TGTGCCAGCAGCTTATGGACACCGGGGCAGCCCCAGCATTTT	TRBV5-5	.	TRBJ1-5	.
CASSLGGTGGYTEAFF	TGTGCCAGCAGTTTAGGGGGGACAGGGGGCTACACTGAAGCTTTCTTT	TRBV27	.	TRBJ1-1	TRBD1
CASSPTGQGEKLFF	TGTGCCAGCAGCCCGACCGGACAGGGCGAAAAACTGTTTTTT	TRBV5-5	.	TRBJ1-4	TRBD1
CASSYSSESWNTEAFF	TGTGCCAGCAGTTATTCCTCAGAGTCTTGGAACACTGAAGCTTTCTTT	TRBV27	.	TRBJ1-1	.
CASAAGGPDTQYF	TGTGCCAGCGCAGCGGGGGGGCCAGATACGCAGTATTTT	TRBV2	.	TRBJ2-3	TRBD2
CASSKAVGDYEQYF	TGTGCCAGCAGCAAAGCGGTCGGGGATTACGAGCAGTACTTC	TRBV21-1	.	TRBJ2-7	.
CASTTGGGKLFF	TGTGCCAGCACAACAGGGGGGGGAAAACTGTTTTTT	TRBV12-3/TRBV12-4	.	TRBJ1-4	TRBD1
CASSLGQGAMNTEAFF	TGTGCCAGCAGCTTGGGGCAGGGGGCCATGAACACTGAAGCTTTCTTT	TRBV5-6	.	TRBJ1-1	TRBD1
CASRKTGGTTNEKLFF	TGTGCCAGTAGAAAGACAGGGGGAACAACTAATGAAAAACTGTTTTTT	TRBV19	once	TRBJ1-4	TRBD1
CASSLDRLPRGYGYTF	TGTGCCAGCAGTTTGGACAGGCTCCCTCGGGGCTATGGCTACACCTTC	TRBV6-5	.	TRBJ1-2	TRBD1
CASTPTGRMDTEAFF	TGTGCCAGCACCCCGACAGGGAGGATGGACACTGAAGCTTTCTTT	TRBV6-5	.	TRBJ1-1	TRBD1
CASSDGNSAYEQYF	TGTGCCAGCAGCGACGGCAACTCTGCCTACGAGCAGTACTTC	TRBV7-3	.	TRBJ2-7	.
CASSSYTDTQYF	TGTGCCAGCAGCTCTTACACAGATACGCAGTATTTT	TRBV11-3	.	TRBJ2-3	.
CASSQGSAGRELFF	TGCGCCAGCAGCCAAGGGAGTGCCGGCCGGGAACTGTTTTTT	TRBV4-3	.	TRBJ1-4	.
CASSVWDRGNTEAFF	TGTGCCAGCAGCGTCTGGGACAGGGGGAACACTGAAGCTTTCTTT	TRBV9	few	TRBJ1-1	TRBD1
CASSRSRTGVDTEAFF	TGCGCCAGCAGCCGGAGCAGGACAGGGGTTGACACTGAAGCTTTCTTT	TRBV5-1	.	TRBJ1-1	TRBD1
CASSHRGYTEAFF	TGCGCCAGCAGCCACAGGGGATACACTGAAGCTTTCTTT	TRBV4-3	.	TRBJ1-1	.
CASSFWGGNEKLFF	TGTGCCAGCAGTTTTTGGGGGGGTAATGAAAAACTGTTTTTT	TRBV28	.	TRBJ1-4	.
CASSSRVPYKETQYF	TGTGCCAGCAGTTCTAGGGTCCCCTACAAAGAGACCCAGTACTTC	TRBV27	once	TRBJ2-5	.
CASSPHGRGVHTGELFF	TGTGCCAGCAGCCCCCATGGGCGGGGGGTGCACACCGGGGAGCTGTTTTTT	TRBV9	.	TRBJ2-2	TRBD2
CASTLNRRGGFNEQFF	TGCGCCAGCACCCTAAATCGGCGGGGGGGCTTCAATGAGCAGTTCTTC	TRBV5-1	.	TRBJ2-1	TRBD2
CASSFQRNDRGSGNTIYF	TGTGCCAGCAGCTTCCAAAGGAACGACAGGGGCTCTGGAAACACCATATATTTT	TRBV7-6	.	TRBJ1-3	TRBD1
CASSERGRGNYGYTF	TGTGCCAGCAGTGAAAGGGGTAGGGGAAACTATGGCTACACCTTC	TRBV2	once	TRBJ1-2	.